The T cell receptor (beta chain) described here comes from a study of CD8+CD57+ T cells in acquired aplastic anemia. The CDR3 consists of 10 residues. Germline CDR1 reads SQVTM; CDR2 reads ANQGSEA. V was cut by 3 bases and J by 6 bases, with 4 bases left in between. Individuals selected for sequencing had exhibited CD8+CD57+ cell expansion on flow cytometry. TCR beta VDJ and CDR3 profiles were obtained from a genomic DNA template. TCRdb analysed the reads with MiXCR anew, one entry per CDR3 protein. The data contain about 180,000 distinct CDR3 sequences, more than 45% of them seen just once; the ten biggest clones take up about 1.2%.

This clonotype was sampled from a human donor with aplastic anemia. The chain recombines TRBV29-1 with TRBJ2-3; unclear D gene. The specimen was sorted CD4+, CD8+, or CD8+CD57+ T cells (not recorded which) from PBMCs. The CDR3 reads CSVDRDTQYF. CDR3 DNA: TGCAGCGTTGATCGGGATACGCAGTATTTT.